The next 7 T cell receptor beta chains were all read from a single sample in a study of cytotoxic CD8 clonotypes in ibrutinib-treated CLL. The assay was immunoSEQ multiplex PCR, and TCRdb's table has in-frame clones only and misses some. The sample has around 330,000 clones; about 64% are singletons. The specimen comprised PBMCs, sampled after 36 months of ibrutinib treatment. The origin of the receptors is a human donor with chronic lymphocytic leukemia.

The chain joins TRBV5-1 to TRBJ1-1; D might be TRBD1 (5 bases). The CDR3 runs 16 residues. Between the trimmed V and J ends, which lost 6 bases and 1 base, there was a span of 19 bases. The germline gives CDR1 SGHRS, CDR2 YFSETQ. The chain's CDR3 is CASKEGPLYGNTEAFF. The CDR3 nucleotides are TGCGCCAGCAAGGAGGGACCGCTCTACGGGAACACTGAAGCTTTCTTT.

This chain uses TRBV4-3 with TRBJ2-7; tentatively, D is TRBD1 or TRBD2 (5 bases each). The CDR3 contains 15 residues. V was trimmed by 4 bases and J by 2 bases, leaving 15 bases between them. CDR1 and CDR2 from the germline V gene are LGHNA and YSLEER. In DNA form, the CDR3 reads TGCGCCAGCAGCCCCGTGTCGGGGCAAACCTACGAGCAGTACTTC. Protein sequence: CASSPVSGQTYEQYF.

This clone was seen a few times. This chain links TRBV7-9 with TRBJ1-2; possibly TRBD1 for D (6 bases). This CDR3 has 14 amino acids. Trimming removed 4 bases from V and 4 bases from J, with 13 bases in between. Germline V gene data show CDR1 as SEHNR and CDR2 as FQNEAQ (reference sequence). CDR3 bases: TGTGCCAGCAGCTACAGGGAGGGGAGCTATGGCTACACCTTC. Its protein is CASSYREGSYGYTF.

CDR3 in amino acids: CASSPARLPYEQYF. The DNA for the CDR3 is TGTGCCAGCAGTCCCGCCAGGCTACCTTACGAGCAGTACTTC. The genes are TRBV6-5 and TRBJ2-7, with D unresolved. CDR1 is MNHEY, CDR2 SVGAGI, per germline. V dropped 5 bases and J dropped 4 bases, with 15 bases sitting between them. The CDR3 extends over 14 amino acids.

The chain recombines TRBV2 with TRBJ2-1; no clear D. CDR1 is SNHLY, CDR2 FYNNEI, per germline. The length of the CDR3 is 12 residues. Trimming removed 6 bases at V and 8 bases at J, with 11 bases between. The CDR3 region is CASRPHWDEQFF. Here the CDR3 DNA reads TGTGCCAGCAGGCCCCATTGGGATGAGCAGTTCTTC.

The V gene is TRBV4-1, the J gene TRBJ2-6; D possibly corresponds to TRBD2 (5 bases). Per germline, CDR1 MGHRA and CDR2 YSYEKL. The V and J ends lost 4 bases and 0 bases respectively, with 13 bases between them. The length of the CDR3 is 17 residues. The CDR3, as DNA: TGCGCCAGCAGCCGATGGACTGAGTACTCTGGGGCCAACGTCCTGACTTTC. Its translation is CASSRWTEYSGANVLTF.

The chain couples TRBV18 to TRBJ2-1, with TRBD2 matching over 12 bases. Germline V gives CDR1 KGHSH, CDR2 LQKENI. The CDR3 runs 17 residues. V lost 4 bases to trimming and J lost 4 bases; unmatched junction nucleotides: 8. CDR3 in DNA: TGTGCCAGCTCACTTTACTCTAGCGGGGGGGCTTACAATGAGCAGTTCTTC. This translates into CASSLYSSGGAYNEQFF.